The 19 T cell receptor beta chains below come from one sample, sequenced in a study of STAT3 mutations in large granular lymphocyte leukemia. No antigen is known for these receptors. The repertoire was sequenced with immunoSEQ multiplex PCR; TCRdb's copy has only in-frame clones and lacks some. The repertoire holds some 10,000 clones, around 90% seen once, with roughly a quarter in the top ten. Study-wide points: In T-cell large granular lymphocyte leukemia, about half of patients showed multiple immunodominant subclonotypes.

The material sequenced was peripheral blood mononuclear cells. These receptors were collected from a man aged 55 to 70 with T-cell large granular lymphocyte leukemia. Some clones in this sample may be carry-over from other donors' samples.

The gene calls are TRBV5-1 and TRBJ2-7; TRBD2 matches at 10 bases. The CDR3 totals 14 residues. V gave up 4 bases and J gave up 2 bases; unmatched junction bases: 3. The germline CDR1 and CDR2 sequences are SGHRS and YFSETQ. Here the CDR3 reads CASSPSGSPYEQYF. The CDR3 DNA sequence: TGCGCCAGCAGCCCTAGCGGGAGTCCCTACGAGCAGTACTTC. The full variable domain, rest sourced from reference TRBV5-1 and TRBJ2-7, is KAGVTQTPRYLIKTRGQQVTLSCSPISGHRSVSWYQQTPGQGLQFLFEYFSETQRNKGNFPGRFSGRQFSNSRSEMNVSTLELGDSALYLCASSPSGSPYEQYFGPGTRLTVT.

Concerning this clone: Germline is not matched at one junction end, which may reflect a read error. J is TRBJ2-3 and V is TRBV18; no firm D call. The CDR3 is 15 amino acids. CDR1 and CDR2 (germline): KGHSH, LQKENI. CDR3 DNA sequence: TGTGCCAGCTCACCACCGGCAGCAAGCACCGATACGCAGTATTTT. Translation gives CASSPPAASTDTQYF.

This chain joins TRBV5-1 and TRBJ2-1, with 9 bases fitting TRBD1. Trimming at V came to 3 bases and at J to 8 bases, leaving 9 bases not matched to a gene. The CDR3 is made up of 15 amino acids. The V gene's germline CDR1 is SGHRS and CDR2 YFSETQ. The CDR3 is CASSSPDRGQDEQFF. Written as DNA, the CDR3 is TGCGCCAGCAGCTCGCCGGACAGGGGACAGGATGAGCAGTTCTTC.

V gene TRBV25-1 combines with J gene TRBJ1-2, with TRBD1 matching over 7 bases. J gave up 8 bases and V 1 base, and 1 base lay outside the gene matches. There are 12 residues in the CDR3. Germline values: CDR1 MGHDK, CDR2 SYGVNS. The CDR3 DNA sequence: TGTGCCAGCAGTGAATCCAGGGGGGGCTACACCTTC. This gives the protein CASSESRGGYTF.

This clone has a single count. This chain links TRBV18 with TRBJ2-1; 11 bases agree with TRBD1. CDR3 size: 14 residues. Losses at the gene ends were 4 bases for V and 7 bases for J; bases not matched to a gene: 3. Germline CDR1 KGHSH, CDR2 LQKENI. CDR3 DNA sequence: TGTGCCAGCTCACGAAGGGACAGGGGGAATGAGCAGTTCTTC. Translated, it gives CASSRRDRGNEQFF.

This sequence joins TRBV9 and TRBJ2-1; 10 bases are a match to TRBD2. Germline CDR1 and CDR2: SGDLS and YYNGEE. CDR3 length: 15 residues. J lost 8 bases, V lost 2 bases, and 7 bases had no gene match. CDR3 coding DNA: TGTGCCAGCAGCGTTTGGCTAGCGGGAGTCGATGAGCAGTTCTTC. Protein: CASSVWLAGVDEQFF.

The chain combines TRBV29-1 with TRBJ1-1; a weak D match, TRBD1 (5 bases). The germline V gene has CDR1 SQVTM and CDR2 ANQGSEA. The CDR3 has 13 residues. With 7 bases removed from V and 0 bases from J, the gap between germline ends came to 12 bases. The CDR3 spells CSALTDLNTEAFF. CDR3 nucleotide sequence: TGCAGCGCCTTGACAGATTTGAACACTGAAGCTTTCTTT. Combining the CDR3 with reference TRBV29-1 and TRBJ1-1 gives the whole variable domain SAVISQKPSRDICQRGTSLTIQCQVDSQVTMMFWYRQQPGQSLTLIATANQGSEATYESGFVIDKFPISRPNLTFSTLTVSNMSPEDSSIYLCSALTDLNTEAFFGQGTRLTVV.

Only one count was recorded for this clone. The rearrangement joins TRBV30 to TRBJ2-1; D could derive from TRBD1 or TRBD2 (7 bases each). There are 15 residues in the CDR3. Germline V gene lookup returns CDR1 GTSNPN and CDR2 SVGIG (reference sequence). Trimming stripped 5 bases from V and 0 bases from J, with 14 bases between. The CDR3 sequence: CAWAGGGGSYNEQFF. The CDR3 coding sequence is TGTGCCTGGGCAGGGGGAGGGGGCTCCTACAATGAGCAGTTCTTC.

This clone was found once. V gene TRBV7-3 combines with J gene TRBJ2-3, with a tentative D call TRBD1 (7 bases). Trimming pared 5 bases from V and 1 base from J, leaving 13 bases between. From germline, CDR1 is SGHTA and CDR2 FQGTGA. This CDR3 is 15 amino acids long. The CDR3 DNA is TGTGCCAGCAGCCGGGGGACAGCTCGCACAGATACGCAGTATTTT. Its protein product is CASSRGTARTDTQYF.

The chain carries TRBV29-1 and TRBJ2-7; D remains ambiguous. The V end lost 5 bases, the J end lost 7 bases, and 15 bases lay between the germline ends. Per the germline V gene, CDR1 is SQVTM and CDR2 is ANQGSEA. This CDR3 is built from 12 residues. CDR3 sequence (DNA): TGCAGCGTTACCCCACAATTGGGGGAGCAGTACTTC. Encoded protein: CSVTPQLGEQYF.

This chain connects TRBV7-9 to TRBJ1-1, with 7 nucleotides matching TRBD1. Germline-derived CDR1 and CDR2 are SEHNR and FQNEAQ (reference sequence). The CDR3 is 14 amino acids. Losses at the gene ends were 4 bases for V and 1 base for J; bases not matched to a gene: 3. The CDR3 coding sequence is TGTGCCAGCAGCTGGGGACAGACGAACACTGAAGCTTTCTTT. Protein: CASSWGQTNTEAFF.

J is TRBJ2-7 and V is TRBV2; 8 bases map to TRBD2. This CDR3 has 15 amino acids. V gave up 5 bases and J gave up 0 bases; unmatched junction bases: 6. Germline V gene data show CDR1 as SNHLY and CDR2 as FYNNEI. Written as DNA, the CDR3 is TGTGCCAGCAGTAGAGCGGGAGCTCTCTCCTACGAGCAGTACTTC. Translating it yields CASSRAGALSYEQYF.

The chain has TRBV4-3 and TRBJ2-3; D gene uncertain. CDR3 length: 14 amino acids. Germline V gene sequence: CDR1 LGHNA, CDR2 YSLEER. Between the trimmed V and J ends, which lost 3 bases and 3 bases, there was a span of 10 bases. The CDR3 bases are TGCGCCAGCAGCCAGCGACACCGGACAGATACGCAGTATTTT. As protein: CASSQRHRTDTQYF.

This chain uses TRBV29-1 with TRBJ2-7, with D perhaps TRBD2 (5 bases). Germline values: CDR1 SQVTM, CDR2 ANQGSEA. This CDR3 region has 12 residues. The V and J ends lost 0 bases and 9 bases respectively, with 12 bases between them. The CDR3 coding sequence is TGCAGCGTTGAAGATCGGGCCAGCGGGCAGTACTTC. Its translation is CSVEDRASGQYF.

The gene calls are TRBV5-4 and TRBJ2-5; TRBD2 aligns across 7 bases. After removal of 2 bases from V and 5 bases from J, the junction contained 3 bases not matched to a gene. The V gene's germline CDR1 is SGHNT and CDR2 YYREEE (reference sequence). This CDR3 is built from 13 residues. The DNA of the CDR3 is TGTGCCAGCAGCTTCCTAGCGGCGGAGACCCAGTACTTC. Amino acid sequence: CASSFLAAETQYF.

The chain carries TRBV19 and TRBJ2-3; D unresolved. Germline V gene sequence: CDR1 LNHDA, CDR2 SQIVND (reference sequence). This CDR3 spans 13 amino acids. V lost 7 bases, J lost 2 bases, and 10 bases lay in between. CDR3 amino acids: CASTSPPTDTQYF. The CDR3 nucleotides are TGTGCCAGTACATCCCCACCCACAGATACGCAGTATTTT.

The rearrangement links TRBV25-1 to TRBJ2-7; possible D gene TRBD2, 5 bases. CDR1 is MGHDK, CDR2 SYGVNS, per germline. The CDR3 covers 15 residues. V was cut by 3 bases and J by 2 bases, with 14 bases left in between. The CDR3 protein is CASSDERGLTYEQYF. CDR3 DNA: TGTGCCAGCAGTGACGAGCGCGGGCTTACCTACGAGCAGTACTTC.

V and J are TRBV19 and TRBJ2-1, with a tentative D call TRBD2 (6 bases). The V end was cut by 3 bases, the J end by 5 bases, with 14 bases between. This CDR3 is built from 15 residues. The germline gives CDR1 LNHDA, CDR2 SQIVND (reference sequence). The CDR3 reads CASSIGGAGNNEQFF. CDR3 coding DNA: TGTGCCAGTAGTATCGGAGGGGCGGGAAACAATGAGCAGTTCTTC.

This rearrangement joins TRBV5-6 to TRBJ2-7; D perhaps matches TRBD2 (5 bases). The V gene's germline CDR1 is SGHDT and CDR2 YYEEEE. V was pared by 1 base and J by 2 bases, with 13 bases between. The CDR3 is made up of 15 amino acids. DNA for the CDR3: TGTGCCAGCAGCTTGAATGCGGGTGCGGCCTACGAGCAGTACTTC. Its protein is CASSLNAGAAYEQYF.